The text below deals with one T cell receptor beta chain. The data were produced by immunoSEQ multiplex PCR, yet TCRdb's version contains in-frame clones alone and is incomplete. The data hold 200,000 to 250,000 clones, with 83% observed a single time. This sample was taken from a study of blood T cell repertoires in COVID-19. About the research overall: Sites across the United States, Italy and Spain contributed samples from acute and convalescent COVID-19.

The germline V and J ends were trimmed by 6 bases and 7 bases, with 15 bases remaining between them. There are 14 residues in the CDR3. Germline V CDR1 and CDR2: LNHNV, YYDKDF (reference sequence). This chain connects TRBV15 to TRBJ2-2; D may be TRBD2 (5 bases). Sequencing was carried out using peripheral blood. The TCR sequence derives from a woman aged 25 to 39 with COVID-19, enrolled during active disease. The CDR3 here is CATSRDRASGELFF. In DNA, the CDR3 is TGTGCCACCAGTCGGGATCGCGCTAGCGGGGAGCTGTTTTTT.